Following are 23 T cell receptor beta chains from one sample sequenced in a study of T cells after yellow fever vaccination. TCRdb ran MiXCR on the 5' RACE reads and lists one entry per CDR3 protein. The sample has about 510,000 distinct CDR3 sequences; around a fifth are singletons. The sequencing used PBMCs, collected roughly 20 days after the first yellow fever vaccination. The receptors were gathered from a man younger than 30 who received the YFV17D yellow fever vaccine.

This clonotype occurred a few times. The chain recombines TRBV7-6 with TRBJ1-4, with D possibly being TRBD1 (6 bases). The CDR3 consists of 14 residues. Germline assignment: CDR1 SGHVS and CDR2 FNYEAQ. V gave up 5 bases and J gave up 6 bases, with 13 bases separating them. The CDR3 coding sequence is TGTGCCAGCAGCCCCCGCGCAGGGGATGAAAAACTGTTTTTT. It encodes CASSPRAGDEKLFF.

This clonotype appeared a few times. This chain uses TRBV7-3 with TRBJ2-7; no definite D call. CDR3 length: 14 amino acids. The V end was cut by 9 bases, the J end by 5 bases, with 20 bases between. Germline-derived CDR1 and CDR2 are SGHTA and FQGTGA. CDR3 residues: CARMKTIYLHEQYV. Written as DNA, the CDR3 is TGTGCCAGGATGAAAACGATCTACCTACACGAGCAGTACGTC.

This clonotype came up a few times. The chain carries TRBV3-1 and TRBJ2-7; perhaps TRBD1 as D (6 bases). Trimming took off 3 bases at V and 4 bases at J, with 13 bases between the two ends. Germline V gives CDR1 LGHDT, CDR2 YNNKEL (reference sequence). This CDR3 is built from 14 residues. For the CDR3, the DNA is TGTGCCAGCAGCCATAGGACAGAAAATTACGAGCAGTACTTC. Translation gives CASSHRTENYEQYF.

This chain uses TRBV12-3 or TRBV12-4 with TRBJ1-4; 7 bases line up with TRBD1. The CDR3 consists of 17 residues. The ends lost 6 bases at V and 7 bases at J; junction bases unmatched: 17. CDR3 in DNA: TGTGCCAGCAGCAACACAGGGGAGGGGATCAGCGTTGAAAAACTGTTTTTT. Its protein product is CASSNTGEGISVEKLFF.

The chain is built from TRBV2 and TRBJ2-7; 9 positions agree with TRBD1. Germline V gene lookup returns CDR1 SNHLY and CDR2 FYNNEI. The CDR3 has 14 amino acids. The ends lost 7 bases at V and 2 bases at J; junction bases unmatched: 6. CDR3 residues: CASNSRDRAYEQYF. The CDR3 coding sequence is TGTGCCAGCAATAGCCGGGACAGGGCCTACGAGCAGTACTTC.

This clonotype was found a few times. The J gene is TRBJ2-2, the V gene TRBV15; D unclear. This CDR3 is 15 amino acids long. The V end was cut by 0 bases, the J end by 4 bases, with 9 bases between. Germline assignment: CDR1 LNHNV and CDR2 YYDKDF (reference sequence). In DNA, the CDR3 is TGTGCCACCAGCAGAGATCGGCTACTCACCGGGGAGCTGTTTTTT. This codes for CATSRDRLLTGELFF.

The chain links TRBV25-1 to TRBJ2-1, with TRBD2 matching 12 bases. CDR3 size: 15 residues. The junction had 4 bases not matched to a gene; V was cut back by 4 bases and J by 6 bases. Germline values: CDR1 MGHDK, CDR2 SYGVNS. The CDR3 is CASSVGGLAGNEQFF. CDR3 coding DNA: TGTGCCAGCAGTGTCGGGGGACTAGCGGGCAATGAGCAGTTCTTC.

CDR3 sequence (DNA): TGTGCCAGCAGCACGTGGGACTCCGAGTTGGGCAATGAGCAGTTCTTC. It yields the protein CASSTWDSELGNEQFF. The chain has TRBV7-2 and TRBJ2-1; the D gene is possibly TRBD2 (6 bases). This CDR3 comprises 16 residues. Germline V gene data show CDR1 as SGHTA and CDR2 as FQGNSA. The V and J ends lost 5 bases and 6 bases respectively, with 20 bases between them.

The V call is TRBV4-1, the J call TRBJ1-5; the match to TRBD1 covers 10 bases. The J segment lost 2 bases and the V segment lost 5 bases, leaving 9 bases of the junction unmatched. The CDR3 has 17 residues. CDR1 and CDR2 from the germline V gene are MGHRA and YSYEKL. DNA of the CDR3: TGCGCCAGCAGCGTGCGAACCGGGACAGGGGGCAATCAGCCCCAGCATTTT. This encodes CASSVRTGTGGNQPQHF.

The chain employs TRBV7-2 and TRBJ1-1; 8 positions agree with TRBD1. The CDR3 loop spans 15 amino acids. V trimming: 5 bases; J trimming: 1 base; junction bases outside the gene matches: 6. Germline values: CDR1 SGHTA, CDR2 FQGNSA. CDR3 region: CASSPSGQGNTEAFF. CDR3 DNA: TGTGCCAGCAGCCCCAGTGGACAGGGGAACACTGAAGCTTTCTTT.

The table lists this clonotype with a few counts. V gene TRBV5-1 combines with J gene TRBJ2-7; 8 nucleotides match TRBD2. From germline, CDR1 is SGHRS and CDR2 YFSETQ. V lost 3 bases to trimming and J lost 3 bases; unmatched junction nucleotides: 11. The CDR3 extends over 16 amino acids. The CDR3 DNA is TGCGCCAGCAGCTCTGCCTATAGCGGGGTTCTCTACGAGCAGTACTTC. As protein: CASSSAYSGVLYEQYF.

The sample holds a few counts of this clonotype. The chain recombines TRBV28 with TRBJ2-7; D is perhaps TRBD1 (6 bases). Germline CDR1 MDHEN, CDR2 SYDVKM. With 5 bases removed from V and 3 bases from J, the gap between germline ends came to 11 bases. The CDR3 contains 13 residues. For the CDR3, the DNA is TGTGCCAGCAGTCCGAGACAGGTCTACGAGCAGTACGTC. This translates into CASSPRQVYEQYV.

There are many counts of this clonotype. The chain has TRBV6-2 or TRBV6-3 and TRBJ2-1; 8 nucleotides line up with TRBD1. This CDR3 has 15 amino acids. Germline-derived CDR1 and CDR2 are MNHEY and SVGEGT. V was pared by 4 bases and J by 5 bases, with 7 bases of the junction left unmatched. CDR3 bases: TGTGCCAGCAGTTCGGGACAGGCCCCTGACAATGAGCAGTTCTTC. Translated: CASSSGQAPDNEQFF.

This chain joins TRBV6-5 and TRBJ1-2; D unresolved. Per the germline V gene, CDR1 is MNHEY and CDR2 is SVGAGI. CDR3 length: 13 amino acids. V lost 2 bases, J lost 3 bases, and 7 bases lay in between. This CDR3 reads CASSYRHYYGYTF. The CDR3 DNA sequence: TGTGCCAGCAGTTACAGACACTACTATGGCTACACCTTC.

The J gene is TRBJ1-1, the V gene TRBV2; D gene ambiguous. V was clipped by 6 bases and J by 4 bases, with 12 bases between them. The germline V gene has CDR1 SNHLY and CDR2 FYNNEI. The CDR3 length is 13 residues. The CDR3 DNA reads as TGTGCCAGCAGGATAGAGGAACTCACTGAAGCTTTCTTT. This encodes CASRIEELTEAFF. Using reference TRBV2 and TRBJ1-1 for the parts outside the CDR3, the full variable domain is EPEVTQTPSHQVTQMGQEVILRCVPISNHLYFYWYRQILGQKVEFLVSFYNNEISEKSEIFDDQFSVERPDGSNFTLKIRSTKLEDSAMYFCASRIEELTEAFFGQGTRLTVV.

This clonotype has only a few counts. The chain joins TRBV24-1 to TRBJ2-2; maybe TRBD1 (5 bases). V lost 7 bases and J 8 bases, leaving 7 bases between the germline ends. The CDR3 length is 11 residues. The germline V gene encodes CDR1 KGHDR and CDR2 SFDVKD. The CDR3 region is CATSRTGELFF. For the CDR3, the DNA is TGTGCCACCAGCCGGACAGGGGAGCTGTTTTTT.

The genes are TRBV5-1 and TRBJ2-1; TRBD2 agrees at 7 bases. The CDR3 totals 17 residues. V lost 0 bases and J lost 5; bases outside the gene matches: 11. Germline V lookup: CDR1 SGHRS, CDR2 YFSETQ. The CDR3 loop reads CASSLGWASGKHNEQFF. The CDR3, as DNA: TGCGCCAGCAGCTTGGGGTGGGCTAGCGGAAAACACAATGAGCAGTTCTTC.

V is TRBV7-2 and J is TRBJ2-7, with a tentative D call TRBD2 (5 bases). The CDR3 length is 14 residues. V was cut by 3 bases and J by 2 bases, with 11 bases left in between. Germline assignment: CDR1 SGHTA and CDR2 FQGNSA. The CDR3 region is CASSFPGVTYEQYF. The DNA of the CDR3 is TGTGCCAGCAGCTTTCCCGGGGTAACCTACGAGCAGTACTTC.

This clonotype was observed a handful of times. CDR3 bases: TGCAGTGCCGGCCCCGGGGGATGGGTAAAAGAGACCCAGTACTTC. As protein: CSAGPGGWVKETQYF. The chain uses TRBV20-1 and TRBJ2-5; D may be TRBD2 (6 bases). The CDR3 length is 15 residues. V dropped 6 bases and J dropped 3 bases, with 20 bases sitting between them. Germline CDR1 reads DFQATT; CDR2 reads SNEGSKA (reference sequence).

This clonotype has a handful of counts. The chain carries TRBV6-2 or TRBV6-3 and TRBJ2-3; D is unclear. V was shortened by 2 bases and J by 2 bases, with 14 bases between the two germline ends. Germline values: CDR1 MNHEY, CDR2 SVGEGT. The CDR3 covers 16 residues. The CDR3 nucleotides are TGTGCCAGCAGTTACGTAGCAGGAGCAGACACAGATACGCAGTATTTT. Encoded protein: CASSYVAGADTDTQYF.

The rearrangement joins TRBV6-5 to TRBJ2-3; D not certain. V was pared by 0 bases and J by 8 bases, with 15 bases between. This CDR3 spans 15 amino acids. Germline CDR1 and CDR2: MNHEY and SVGAGI. CDR3 in DNA: TGTGCCAGCAGTTACTCCCTAGAATTATACCTTACGCAGTATTTT. Its protein is CASSYSLELYLTQYF.

This chain uses TRBV6-5 with TRBJ1-5; D call uncertain. The CDR3 is 15 residues long. V was pared by 4 bases and J by 1 base, with 11 bases between. Germline V lookup: CDR1 MNHEY, CDR2 SVGAGI. Here the CDR3 reads CASSCSAGSNQPQHF. DNA for the CDR3: TGTGCCAGCAGTTGCTCGGCCGGAAGCAATCAGCCCCAGCATTTT.

The sample holds a few counts of this clonotype. The rearrangement uses TRBV10-3 and TRBJ1-1, with 7 nucleotides matching TRBD1. CDR1 is ENHRY, CDR2 SYGVKD, per germline. This CDR3 has 16 amino acids. Unmatched junction bases numbered 13, after V lost 6 bases and J lost 3 bases. The CDR3 DNA reads TGTGCCATCAGGACAGGGAAGATGAGTTCGGACACTGAAGCTTTCTTT. This codes for CAIRTGKMSSDTEAFF.